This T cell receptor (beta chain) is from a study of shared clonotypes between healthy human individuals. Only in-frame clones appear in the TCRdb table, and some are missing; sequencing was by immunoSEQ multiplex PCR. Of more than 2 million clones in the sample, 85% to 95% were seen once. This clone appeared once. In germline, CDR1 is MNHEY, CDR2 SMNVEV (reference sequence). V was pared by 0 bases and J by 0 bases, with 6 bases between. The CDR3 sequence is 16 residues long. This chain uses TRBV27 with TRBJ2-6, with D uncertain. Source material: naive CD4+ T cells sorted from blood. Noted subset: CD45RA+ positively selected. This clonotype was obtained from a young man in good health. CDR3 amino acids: CASSLSLVSGANVLTF. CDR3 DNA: TGTGCCAGCAGTTTATCGCTAGTCTCTGGGGCCAACGTCCTGACTTTC.